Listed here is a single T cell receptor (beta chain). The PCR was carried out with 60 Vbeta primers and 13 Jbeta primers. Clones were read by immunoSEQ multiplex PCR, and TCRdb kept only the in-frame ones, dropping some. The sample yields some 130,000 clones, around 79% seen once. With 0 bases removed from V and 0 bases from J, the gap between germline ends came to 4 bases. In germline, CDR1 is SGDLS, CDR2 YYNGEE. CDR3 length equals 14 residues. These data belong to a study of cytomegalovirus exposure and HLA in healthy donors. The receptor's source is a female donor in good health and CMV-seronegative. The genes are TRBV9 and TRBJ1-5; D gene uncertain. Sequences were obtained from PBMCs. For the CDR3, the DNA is TGTGCCAGCAGCGTAGGCGGTAGCAATCAGCCCCAGCATTTT. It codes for CASSVGGSNQPQHF.